This note documents a single T cell receptor (beta chain) sequence. The V end was cut by 0 bases, the J end by 10 bases, with 12 bases between. The CDR3 has 13 residues. The germline V gene encodes CDR1 SGHNT and CDR2 YENEEA. The sample belongs to a study of blood T cell repertoires in COVID-19. On the study more broadly: Acute and convalescent COVID-19 specimens originated in the United States, Italy and Spain.

Original data processing: From reference gene primer amplification, estimates of nucleated cell counts were derived. Repertoires were generated with immunoSEQ multiplex PCR, while TCRdb's copy carries only in-frame clones and drops some. The V and J calls and the clone size are those of that table, but D and trimming were determined from the DNA. The sample holds 55,000 to 70,000 clones; about 86% are singletons and the top ten take roughly 3.7%. The sample taken for sequencing was peripheral blood. The receptor was derived from a man aged 50 to 60 with acute or convalescent COVID-19. The gene calls are TRBV11-3 and TRBJ1-1; D might be TRBD1 (6 bases). CDR3 DNA: TGTGCCAGCAGCTTAGACGACAGGAGGCCAGCTTTCTTT. It specifies CASSLDDRRPAFF.